Listed here are 8 T cell receptor beta chains from one sample, sequenced in a study of PD-L1 blockade in urothelial cancer. Method: immunoSEQ multiplex PCR; TCRdb's copy keeps in-frame clones and lacks some. The sample shows some 100,000 clones, about 90% of them seen only once. The material sequenced was PBMCs, taken around atezolizumab (anti-PD-L1) treatment. These receptors came from an elderly woman with urothelial cancer.

The V gene is TRBV28, the J gene TRBJ2-1; 10 nucleotides align to TRBD2. The J segment lost 5 bases and the V segment lost 5 bases, leaving 9 bases of the junction unmatched. Per the germline V gene, CDR1 is MDHEN and CDR2 is SYDVKM. The CDR3 loop spans 16 amino acids. CDR3 amino acids: CASSNYVLAGNNEQFF. The CDR3 bases are TGTGCCAGCAGTAATTATGTACTAGCGGGAAACAATGAGCAGTTCTTC.

This clone was counted once. The chain links TRBV7-8 to TRBJ2-2; TRBD1 matches at 8 bases. Germline CDR1 and CDR2: SGHVS and FQNEAQ. V trimming: 5 bases; J trimming: 4 bases; junction bases outside the gene matches: 6. The CDR3 is 15 amino acids. As DNA, the CDR3 is TGTGCCAGCAGCATGGGACAGGTGGGCACCGGGGAGCTGTTTTTT. Protein: CASSMGQVGTGELFF.

The table lists this clone with a count of one. The V and J genes are TRBV6-6 and TRBJ1-2, with TRBD1 as a possible D gene (5 bases). V dropped 6 bases and J dropped 5 bases, with 22 bases sitting between them. CDR3 length equals 16 residues. CDR1 is MNHNY and CDR2 is SVGAGI in the germline V gene (reference sequence). CDR3: CASRFLGGAELYGYTF. The CDR3 DNA sequence: TGTGCCAGCAGGTTTCTTGGTGGGGCCGAGCTGTATGGCTACACCTTC.

The chain couples TRBV9 to TRBJ2-3; 10 bases match TRBD2. Germline CDR1 and CDR2: SGDLS and YYNGEE. Trimming at V came to 0 bases and at J to 1 base, leaving 2 bases not matched to a gene. The CDR3 runs 16 residues. Here the CDR3 reads CASSVGLAGGTDTQYF. The DNA of the CDR3 is TGTGCCAGCAGCGTAGGGCTAGCGGGAGGCACAGATACGCAGTATTTT. The full variable domain, its missing parts supplied by reference TRBV9 and TRBJ2-3, is DSGVTQTPKHLITATGQRVTLRCSPRSGDLSVYWYQQSLDQGLQFLIQYYNGEERAKGNILERFSAQQFPDLHSELNLSSLELGDSALYFCASSVGLAGGTDTQYFGPGTRLTVL.

CDR3: CASSVEAGLQETQYF. CDR3 bases: TGTGCCAGCAGCGTAGAGGCAGGGTTGCAAGAGACCCAGTACTTC. The chain is built from TRBV9 and TRBJ2-5, with D maybe TRBD1 (5 bases). Trimming pared 0 bases from V and 2 bases from J, leaving 11 bases between. The CDR3 is 15 amino acids. Germline loops: CDR1 SGDLS, CDR2 YYNGEE.

The gene calls are TRBV9 and TRBJ2-1, with a possible D match to TRBD2 (6 bases). This CDR3 is built from 14 residues. The V gene's germline CDR1 is SGDLS and CDR2 YYNGEE. V dropped 0 bases and J dropped 8 bases, with 12 bases sitting between them. The CDR3 sequence: CASSVDSGVHEQFF. CDR3 nucleotides: TGTGCCAGCAGCGTAGACTCGGGGGTCCATGAGCAGTTCTTC.

This chain connects TRBV6-6 to TRBJ2-3, with 7 bases that match TRBD2. From germline, CDR1 is MNHNY and CDR2 SVGAGI (reference sequence). V dropped 0 bases and J dropped 2; count of bases not matched to a gene: 2. The CDR3 extends over 15 amino acids. CDR3 sequence reads: CASSYSLATTDTQYF. The CDR3 region has the DNA TGTGCCAGCAGTTACTCACTAGCGACCACAGATACGCAGTATTTT.

The chain links TRBV5-4 to TRBJ2-3; 8 bases align to TRBD1. The V gene end was trimmed by 0 bases and the J gene end by 4 bases; junction bases not matched to a gene: 7. The CDR3 runs 16 residues. CDR1 is SGHNT, CDR2 YYREEE, per germline (reference sequence). CDR3 nucleotide sequence: TGTGCCAGCAGCTTGGTCACAGGGGGTATGGCAGATACGCAGTATTTT. Translated: CASSLVTGGMADTQYF.